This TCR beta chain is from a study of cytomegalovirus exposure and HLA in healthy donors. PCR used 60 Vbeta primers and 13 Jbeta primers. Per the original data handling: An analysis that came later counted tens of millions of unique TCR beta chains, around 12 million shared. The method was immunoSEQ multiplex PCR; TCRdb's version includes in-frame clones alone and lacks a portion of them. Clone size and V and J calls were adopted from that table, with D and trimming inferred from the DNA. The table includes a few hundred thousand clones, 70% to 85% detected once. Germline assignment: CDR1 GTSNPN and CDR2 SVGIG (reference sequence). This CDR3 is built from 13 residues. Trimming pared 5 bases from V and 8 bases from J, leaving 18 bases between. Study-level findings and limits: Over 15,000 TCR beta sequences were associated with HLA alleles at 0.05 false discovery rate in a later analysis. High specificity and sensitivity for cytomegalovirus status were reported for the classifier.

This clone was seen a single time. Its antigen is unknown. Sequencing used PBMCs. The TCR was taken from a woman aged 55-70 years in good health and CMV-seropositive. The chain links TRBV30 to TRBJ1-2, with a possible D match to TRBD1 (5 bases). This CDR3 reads CAWAGSEVLGYTF. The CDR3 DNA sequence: TGTGCCTGGGCAGGGTCTGAAGTATTAGGCTACACCTTC.